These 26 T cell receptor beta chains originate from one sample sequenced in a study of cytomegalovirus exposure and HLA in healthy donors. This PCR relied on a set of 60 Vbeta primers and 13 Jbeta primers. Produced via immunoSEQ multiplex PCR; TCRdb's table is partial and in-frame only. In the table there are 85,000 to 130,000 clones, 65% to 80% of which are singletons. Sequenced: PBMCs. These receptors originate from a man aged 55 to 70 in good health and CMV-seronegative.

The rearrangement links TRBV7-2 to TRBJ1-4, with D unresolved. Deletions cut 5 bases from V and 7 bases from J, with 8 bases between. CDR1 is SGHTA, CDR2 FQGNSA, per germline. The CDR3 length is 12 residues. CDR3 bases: TGTGCCAGCAGCCCACGGGGTGAAAAACTGTTTTTT. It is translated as CASSPRGEKLFF.

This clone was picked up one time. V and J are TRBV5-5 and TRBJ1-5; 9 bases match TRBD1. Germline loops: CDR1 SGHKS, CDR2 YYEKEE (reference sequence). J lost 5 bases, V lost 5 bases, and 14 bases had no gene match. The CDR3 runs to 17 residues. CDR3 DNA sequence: TGTGCCAGCAGTCCCCCCCCGGGACAGGGAAGCGATCAGCCCCAGCATTTT. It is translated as CASSPPPGQGSDQPQHF. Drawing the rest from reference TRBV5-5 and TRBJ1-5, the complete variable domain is DAGVTQSPTHLIKTRGQQVTLRCSPISGHKSVSWYQQVLGQGPQFIFQYYEKEERGRGNFPDRFSARQFPNYSSELNVNALLLGDSALYLCASSPPPGQGSDQPQHFGDGTRLSIL.

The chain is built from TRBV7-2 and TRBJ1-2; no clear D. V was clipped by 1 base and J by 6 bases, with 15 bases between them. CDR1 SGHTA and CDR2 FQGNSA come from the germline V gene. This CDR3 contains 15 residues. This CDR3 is CASSLEAGGPNGYTF. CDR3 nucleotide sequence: TGTGCCAGCAGCTTAGAGGCAGGAGGACCCAATGGCTACACCTTC.

Here the CDR3 reads CASSSAGNEQFF. Here the CDR3 DNA reads TGTGCCAGCAGCTCGGCCGGGAATGAGCAGTTCTTC. J is TRBJ2-1 and V is TRBV9; no clear D. The CDR3 runs to 12 residues. Germline CDR1 SGDLS, CDR2 YYNGEE. V shed 4 bases and J shed 7 bases, with 9 bases lying between them.

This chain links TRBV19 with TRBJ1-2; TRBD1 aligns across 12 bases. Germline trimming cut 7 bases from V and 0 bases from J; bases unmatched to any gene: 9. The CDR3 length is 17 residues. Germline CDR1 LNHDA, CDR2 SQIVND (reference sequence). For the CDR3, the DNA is TGTGCCAGTACCAGGGACAGGGGGCGTTGGGCTAACTATGGCTACACCTTC. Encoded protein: CASTRDRGRWANYGYTF.

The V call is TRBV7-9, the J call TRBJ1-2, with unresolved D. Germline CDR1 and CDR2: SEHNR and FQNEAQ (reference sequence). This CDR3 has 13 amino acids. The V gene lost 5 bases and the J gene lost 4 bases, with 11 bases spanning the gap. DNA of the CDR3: TGTGCCAGCAGCCGGGTCGAGGTCTATGGCTACACCTTC. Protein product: CASSRVEVYGYTF.

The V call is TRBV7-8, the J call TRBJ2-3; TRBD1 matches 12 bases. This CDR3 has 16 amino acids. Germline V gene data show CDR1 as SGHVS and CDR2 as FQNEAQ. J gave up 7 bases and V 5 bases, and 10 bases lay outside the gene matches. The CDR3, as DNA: TGTGCCAGCAGCCATCGGGGGACAGGGGGCGTGAATACGCAGTATTTT. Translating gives CASSHRGTGGVNTQYF.

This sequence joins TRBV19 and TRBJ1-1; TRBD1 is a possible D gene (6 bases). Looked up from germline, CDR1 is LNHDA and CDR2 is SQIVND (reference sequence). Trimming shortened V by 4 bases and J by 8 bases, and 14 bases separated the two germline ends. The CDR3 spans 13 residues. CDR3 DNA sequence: TGTGCCAGTAGTAGCCAATTAGGGGGAGAAGCTTTCTTT. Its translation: CASSSQLGGEAFF.

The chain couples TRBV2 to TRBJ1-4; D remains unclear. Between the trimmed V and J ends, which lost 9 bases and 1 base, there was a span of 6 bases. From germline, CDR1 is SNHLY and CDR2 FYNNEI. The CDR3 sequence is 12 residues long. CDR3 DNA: TGTGCCAGACAAGAAACTAATGAAAAACTGTTTTTT. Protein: CARQETNEKLFF.

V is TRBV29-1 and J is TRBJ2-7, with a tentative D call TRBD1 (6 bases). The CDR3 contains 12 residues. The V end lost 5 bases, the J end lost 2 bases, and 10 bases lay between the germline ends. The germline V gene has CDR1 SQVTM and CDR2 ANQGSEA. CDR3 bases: TGCAGCGTTATGACAGGTACCTACGAGCAGTACGTC. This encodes CSVMTGTYEQYV.

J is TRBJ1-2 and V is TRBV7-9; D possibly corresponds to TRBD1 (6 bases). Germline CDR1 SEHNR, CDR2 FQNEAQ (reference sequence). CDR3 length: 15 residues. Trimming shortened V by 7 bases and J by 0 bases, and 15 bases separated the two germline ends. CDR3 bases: TGTGCCAGCAACGCAGGGGCCCTAGCTAACTATGGCTACACCTTC. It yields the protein CASNAGALANYGYTF.

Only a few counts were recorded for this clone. CDR3: CASSLQASGLYNEQFF. CDR3 sequence (DNA): TGTGCCAGCAGCCTCCAAGCTTCCGGACTCTACAATGAGCAGTTCTTC. The chain recombines TRBV7-3 with TRBJ2-1; tentative D call: TRBD2 (5 bases). The V gene lost 5 bases and the J gene lost 3 bases, with 17 bases spanning the gap. Germline V gives CDR1 SGHTA, CDR2 FQGTGA. The CDR3 totals 16 residues.

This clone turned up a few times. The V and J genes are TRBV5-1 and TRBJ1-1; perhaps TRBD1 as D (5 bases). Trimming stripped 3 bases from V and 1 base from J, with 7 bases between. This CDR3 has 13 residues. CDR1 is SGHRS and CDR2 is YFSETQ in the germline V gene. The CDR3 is CASSYGGNTEAFF. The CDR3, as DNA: TGCGCCAGCAGCTACGGGGGGAACACTGAAGCTTTCTTT.

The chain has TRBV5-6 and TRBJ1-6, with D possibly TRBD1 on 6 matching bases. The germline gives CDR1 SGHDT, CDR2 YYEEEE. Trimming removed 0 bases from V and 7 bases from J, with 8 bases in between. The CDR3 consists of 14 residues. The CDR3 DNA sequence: TGTGCCAGCAGCTTGGGAACAGGGAATTCACCCCTCCACTTT. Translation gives CASSLGTGNSPLHF.

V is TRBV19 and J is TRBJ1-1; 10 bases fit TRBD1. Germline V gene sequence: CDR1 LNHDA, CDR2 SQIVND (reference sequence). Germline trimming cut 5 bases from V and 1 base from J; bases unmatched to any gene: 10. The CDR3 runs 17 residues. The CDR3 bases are TGTGCCAGTAGTTTCCTCGACAGGGGGCTAACGAACACTGAAGCTTTCTTT. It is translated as CASSFLDRGLTNTEAFF.

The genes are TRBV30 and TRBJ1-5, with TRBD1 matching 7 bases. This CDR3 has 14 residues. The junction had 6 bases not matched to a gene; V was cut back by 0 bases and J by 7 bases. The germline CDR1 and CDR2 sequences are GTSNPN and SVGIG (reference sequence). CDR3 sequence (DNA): TGTGCCTGGAGTGTCGGGCAGGGGGGACAGCCCCAGCATTTT. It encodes CAWSVGQGGQPQHF.

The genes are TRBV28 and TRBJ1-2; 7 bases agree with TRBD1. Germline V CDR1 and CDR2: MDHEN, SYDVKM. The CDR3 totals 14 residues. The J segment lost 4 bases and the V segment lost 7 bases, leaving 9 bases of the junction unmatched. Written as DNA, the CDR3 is TGTGCCAGCAAACCTGGACAGGCGGGCTATGGCTACACCTTC. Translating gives CASKPGQAGYGYTF.

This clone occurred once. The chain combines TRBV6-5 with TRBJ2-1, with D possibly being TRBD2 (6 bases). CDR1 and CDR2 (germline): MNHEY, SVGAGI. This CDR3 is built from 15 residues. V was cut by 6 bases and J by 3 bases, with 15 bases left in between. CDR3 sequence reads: CASRNNGGSYNEQFF. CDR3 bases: TGTGCCAGCAGAAACAACGGGGGTAGCTACAATGAGCAGTTCTTC.

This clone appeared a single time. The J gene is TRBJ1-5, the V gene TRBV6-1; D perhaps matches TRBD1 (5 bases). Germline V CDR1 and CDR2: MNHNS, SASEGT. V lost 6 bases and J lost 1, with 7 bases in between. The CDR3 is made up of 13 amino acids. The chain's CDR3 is CASRTVSNQPQHF. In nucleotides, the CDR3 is TGTGCCAGCAGGACAGTAAGCAATCAGCCCCAGCATTTT.

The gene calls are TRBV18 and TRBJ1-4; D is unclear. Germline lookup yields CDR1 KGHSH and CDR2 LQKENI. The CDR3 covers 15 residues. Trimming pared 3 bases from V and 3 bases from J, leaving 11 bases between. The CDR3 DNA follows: TGTGCCAGCTCACCTAGTACAGAAGCTAATGAAAAACTGTTTTTT. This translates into CASSPSTEANEKLFF.

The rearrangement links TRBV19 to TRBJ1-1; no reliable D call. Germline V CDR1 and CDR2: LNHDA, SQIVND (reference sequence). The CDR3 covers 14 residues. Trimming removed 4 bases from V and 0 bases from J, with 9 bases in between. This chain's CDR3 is CASSRGLMNTEAFF. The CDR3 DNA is TGTGCCAGTAGTAGAGGACTTATGAACACTGAAGCTTTCTTT.

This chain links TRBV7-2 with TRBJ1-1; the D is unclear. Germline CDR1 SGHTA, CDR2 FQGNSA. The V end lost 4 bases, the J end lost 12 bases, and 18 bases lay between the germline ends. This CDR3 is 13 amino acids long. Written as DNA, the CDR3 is TGTGCCAGCAGCTCCCAGAAGAGGTTAGATCCTTTCTTT. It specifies CASSSQKRLDPFF.

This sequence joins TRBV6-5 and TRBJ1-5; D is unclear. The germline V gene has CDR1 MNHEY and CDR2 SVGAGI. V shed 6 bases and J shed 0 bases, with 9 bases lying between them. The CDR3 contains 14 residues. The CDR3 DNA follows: TGTGCCAGCAGAGTAGGAGTTAGCAATCAGCCCCAGCATTTT. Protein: CASRVGVSNQPQHF.

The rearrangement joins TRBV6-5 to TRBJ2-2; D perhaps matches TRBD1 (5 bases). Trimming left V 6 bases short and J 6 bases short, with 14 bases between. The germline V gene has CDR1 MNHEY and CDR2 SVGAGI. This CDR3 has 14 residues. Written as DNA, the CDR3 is TGTGCCAGCAGGATCAGGGATTTCCCCGGGGAGCTGTTTTTT. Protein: CASRIRDFPGELFF.

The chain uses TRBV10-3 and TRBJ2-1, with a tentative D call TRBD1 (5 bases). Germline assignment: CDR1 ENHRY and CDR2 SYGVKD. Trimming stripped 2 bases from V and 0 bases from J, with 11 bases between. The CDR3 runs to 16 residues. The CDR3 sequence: CAISETPRGSYNEQFF. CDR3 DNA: TGTGCCATCAGTGAGACTCCTAGGGGCTCCTACAATGAGCAGTTCTTC.

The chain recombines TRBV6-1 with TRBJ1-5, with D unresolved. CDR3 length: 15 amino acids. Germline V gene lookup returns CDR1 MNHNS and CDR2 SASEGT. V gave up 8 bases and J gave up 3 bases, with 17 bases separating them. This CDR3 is CASAKVEGSNQPQHF. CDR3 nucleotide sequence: TGTGCCAGCGCCAAAGTGGAGGGTTCCAATCAGCCCCAGCATTTT.